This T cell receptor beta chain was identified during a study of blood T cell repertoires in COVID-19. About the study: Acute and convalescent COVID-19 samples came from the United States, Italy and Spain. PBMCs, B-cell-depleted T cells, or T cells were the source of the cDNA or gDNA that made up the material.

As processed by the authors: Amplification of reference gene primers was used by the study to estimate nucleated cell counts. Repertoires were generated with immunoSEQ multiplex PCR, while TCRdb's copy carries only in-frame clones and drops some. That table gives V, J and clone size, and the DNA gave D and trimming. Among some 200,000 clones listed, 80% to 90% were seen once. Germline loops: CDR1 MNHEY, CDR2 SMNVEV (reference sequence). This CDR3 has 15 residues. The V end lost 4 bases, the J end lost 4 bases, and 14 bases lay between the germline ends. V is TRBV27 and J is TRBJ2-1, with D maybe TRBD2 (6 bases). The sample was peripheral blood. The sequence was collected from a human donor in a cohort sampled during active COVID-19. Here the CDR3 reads CASSYEAGPYNEQFF. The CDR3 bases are TGTGCCAGCAGTTACGAGGCGGGACCTTACAATGAGCAGTTCTTC.